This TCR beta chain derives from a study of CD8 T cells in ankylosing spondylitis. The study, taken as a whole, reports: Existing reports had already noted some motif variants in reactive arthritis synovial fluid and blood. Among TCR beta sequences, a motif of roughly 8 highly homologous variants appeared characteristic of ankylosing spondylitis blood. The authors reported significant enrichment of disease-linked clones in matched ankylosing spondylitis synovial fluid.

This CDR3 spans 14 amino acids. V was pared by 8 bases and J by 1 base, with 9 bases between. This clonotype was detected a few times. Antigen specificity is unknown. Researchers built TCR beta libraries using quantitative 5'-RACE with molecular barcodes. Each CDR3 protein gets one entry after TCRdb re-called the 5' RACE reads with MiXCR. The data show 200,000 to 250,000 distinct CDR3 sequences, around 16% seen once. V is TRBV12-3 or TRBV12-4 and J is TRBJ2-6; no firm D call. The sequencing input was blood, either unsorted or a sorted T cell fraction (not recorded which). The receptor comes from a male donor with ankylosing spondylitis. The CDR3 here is CASLQPSGANVLTF. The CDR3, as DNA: TGTGCCAGCTTACAGCCTTCTGGGGCCAACGTCCTGACTTTC.